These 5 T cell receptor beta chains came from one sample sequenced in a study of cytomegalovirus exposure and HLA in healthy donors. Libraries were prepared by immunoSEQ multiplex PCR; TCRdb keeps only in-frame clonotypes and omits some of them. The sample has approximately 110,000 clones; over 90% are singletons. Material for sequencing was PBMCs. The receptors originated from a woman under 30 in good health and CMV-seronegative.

The CDR3 reads CASRRQTRLSYEQYF. CDR3 DNA: TGTGCCAGCAGGCGCCAGACTAGACTCTCCTACGAGCAGTACTTC. J is TRBJ2-7 and V is TRBV2, with TRBD2 as a possible D gene (6 bases). Germline values: CDR1 SNHLY, CDR2 FYNNEI. This CDR3 is built from 15 residues. Trimming removed 6 bases from V and 0 bases from J, with 15 bases in between.

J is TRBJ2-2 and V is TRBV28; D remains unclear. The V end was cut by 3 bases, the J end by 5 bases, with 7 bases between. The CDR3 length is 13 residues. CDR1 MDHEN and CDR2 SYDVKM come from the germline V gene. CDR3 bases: TGTGCCAGCAGTTTTAGTGCAACCGGGGAGCTGTTTTTT. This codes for CASSFSATGELFF.

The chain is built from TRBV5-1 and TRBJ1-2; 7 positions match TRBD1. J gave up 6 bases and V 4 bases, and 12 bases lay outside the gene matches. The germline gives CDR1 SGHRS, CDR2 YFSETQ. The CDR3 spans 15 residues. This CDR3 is CASSEPSPTGDGYTF. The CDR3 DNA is TGCGCCAGCAGCGAGCCCAGCCCAACAGGGGATGGCTACACCTTC.

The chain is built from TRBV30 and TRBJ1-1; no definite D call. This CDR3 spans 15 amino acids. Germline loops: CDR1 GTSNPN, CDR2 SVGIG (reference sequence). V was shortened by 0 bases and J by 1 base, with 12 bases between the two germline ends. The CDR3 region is CAWSVSRGKNTEAFF. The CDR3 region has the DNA TGTGCCTGGAGTGTGTCTCGGGGTAAGAACACTGAAGCTTTCTTT.

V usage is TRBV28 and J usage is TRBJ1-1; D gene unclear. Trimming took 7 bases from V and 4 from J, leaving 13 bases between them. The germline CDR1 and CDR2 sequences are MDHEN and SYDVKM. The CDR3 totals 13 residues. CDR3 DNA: TGTGCCAGCAACTCCCTCCCCCTCACTGAAGCTTTCTTT. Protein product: CASNSLPLTEAFF.